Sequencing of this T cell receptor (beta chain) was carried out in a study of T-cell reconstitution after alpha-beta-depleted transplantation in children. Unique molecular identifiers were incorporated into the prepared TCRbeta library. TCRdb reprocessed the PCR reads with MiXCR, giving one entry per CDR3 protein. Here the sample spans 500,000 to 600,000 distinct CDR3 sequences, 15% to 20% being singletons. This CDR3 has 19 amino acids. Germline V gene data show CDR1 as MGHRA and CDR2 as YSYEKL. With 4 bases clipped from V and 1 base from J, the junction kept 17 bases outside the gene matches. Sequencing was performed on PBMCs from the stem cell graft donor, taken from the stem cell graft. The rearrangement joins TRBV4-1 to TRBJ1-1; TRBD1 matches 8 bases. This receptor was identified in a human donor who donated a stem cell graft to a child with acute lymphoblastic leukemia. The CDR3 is CASSPGPAGGVERNTEAFF. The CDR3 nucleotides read TGCGCCAGCAGCCCAGGCCCTGCAGGGGGCGTTGAGAGGAACACTGAAGCTTTCTTT.